Listed below are T cell receptor beta chains from one sample, sequenced in a study of cytomegalovirus exposure and HLA in healthy donors. Clones were read by immunoSEQ multiplex PCR, and TCRdb kept only the in-frame ones, dropping some. Here the sample spans about 140,000 clones, about 82% being singletons. The material sequenced was PBMCs. These TCRs come from a male donor in good health and CMV-seronegative. Both conserved end residues are part of each CDR3. The order of the fields is V gene, D gene, J gene, clone size, CDR3 protein, CDR3 DNA. A D gene is named only where the DNA matches it firmly. Expanded clones are given a class, and other clones once, few, many or no size at all.

V: TRBV9; D: TRBD2; J: TRBJ2-3; size: NA; CDR3: CASSVPSGVTDTQYF; DNA: TGTGCCAGCAGCGTCCCTAGCGGGGTCACAGATACGCAGTATTTT
V: TRBV12-5; D: TRBD1; J: TRBJ2-1; size: once; CDR3: CASGGTGEFF; DNA: TGTGCTAGTGGCGGGACAGGGGAGTTCTTC
V: TRBV15; D: NA; J: TRBJ1-5; size: NA; CDR3: CATSREWGGNQPQHF; DNA: TGTGCCACCAGCAGAGAATGGGGGGGCAATCAGCCCCAGCATTTT
V: TRBV6-5; D: NA; J: TRBJ2-1; size: few; CDR3: CASSYSGQGHNEQFF; DNA: TGTGCCAGCAGTTACTCTGGGCAGGGCCACAATGAGCAGTTCTTC
V: TRBV27; D: TRBD1; J: TRBJ2-7; size: NA; CDR3: CASTDGQGSYEQYF; DNA: TGTGCCAGCACCGACGGACAGGGATCTTACGAGCAGTACTTC
V: TRBV10-3; D: TRBD1; J: TRBJ1-3; size: once; CDR3: CAISDTGVGNTIYF; DNA: TGTGCCATCAGTGATACAGGGGTCGGAAACACCATATATTTT
V: TRBV18; D: TRBD1; J: TRBJ2-1; size: NA; CDR3: CASSRSNTGTGSDEQFF; DNA: TGTGCCAGCTCACGTTCCAACACCGGGACAGGGTCGGATGAGCAGTTCTTC
V: TRBV19; D: NA; J: TRBJ1-1; size: NA; CDR3: CASSLNTGYAEAFF; DNA: TGTGCCAGTAGTCTAAACACAGGGTACGCTGAAGCTTTCTTT
V: TRBV6-4; D: TRBD2; J: TRBJ2-1; size: NA; CDR3: CASRLTSGPLNEQFF; DNA: TGTGCCAGCAGATTGACTAGCGGACCCCTAAATGAGCAGTTCTTC
V: TRBV18; D: TRBD1; J: TRBJ1-4; size: NA; CDR3: CASSPTGVGEKLFF; DNA: TGTGCCAGCTCACCGACAGGGGTGGGTGAAAAACTGTTTTTT
V: TRBV2; D: NA; J: TRBJ2-7; size: few; CDR3: CASSQDRYEQYF; DNA: TGTGCCAGCAGTCAGGACAGATACGAGCAGTACTTC
V: TRBV14; D: TRBD1; J: TRBJ1-6; size: NA; CDR3: CASSQVTGVGNNSPLHF; DNA: TGTGCCAGCAGCCAAGTTACAGGGGTGGGGAATAATTCACCCCTCCACTTT
V: TRBV14; D: NA; J: TRBJ2-7; size: NA; CDR3: CASSQRGPAYEQYF; DNA: TGTGCCAGCAGCCAGCGGGGGCCAGCCTACGAGCAGTACTTC
V: TRBV7-9; D: NA; J: TRBJ2-7; size: NA; CDR3: CASSLGRAYEQYF; DNA: TGTGCCAGCAGCTTGGGCAGGGCCTACGAGCAGTACTTC
V: TRBV13; D: TRBD2; J: TRBJ2-2; size: NA; CDR3: CASSLGLADTGELFF; DNA: TGTGCCAGCAGCTTAGGTCTAGCGGACACCGGGGAGCTGTTTTTT
V: TRBV11-2; D: TRBD1; J: TRBJ1-1; size: NA; CDR3: CASSLEGTALTEAFF; DNA: TGTGCCAGCAGCTTAGAGGGGACAGCGCTCACTGAAGCTTTCTTT
V: TRBV15; D: TRBD2; J: TRBJ2-3; size: NA; CDR3: CATSSPRESLAGGPTDTQYF; DNA: TGTGCCACCAGCAGCCCCCGAGAATCTCTAGCGGGAGGCCCCACAGATACGCAGTATTTT
V: TRBV9; D: NA; J: TRBJ1-1; size: NA; CDR3: CASSVDPGVGGYEAFF; DNA: TGTGCCAGCAGCGTAGATCCCGGGGTAGGTGGTTATGAAGCTTTCTTT
V: TRBV7-9; D: NA; J: TRBJ2-1; size: NA; CDR3: CASSLRVANYNEQFF; DNA: TGTGCCAGCAGCCTGAGGGTGGCGAACTACAATGAGCAGTTCTTC
V: TRBV9; D: NA; J: TRBJ2-7; size: NA; CDR3: CASSAEGGRPYEQYF; DNA: TGTGCCAGCAGCGCTGAGGGGGGGAGACCTTACGAGCAGTACTTC